The subject of this entry is one T cell receptor (beta chain). The antigen is unknown. This sample was taken from a study of cytomegalovirus exposure and HLA in healthy donors. Both 60 Vbeta primers and 13 Jbeta primers went into the PCR. Some clones are missing from TCRdb's copy, which holds only in-frame ones; the method was immunoSEQ multiplex PCR. Of 150,000 to 200,000 clones listed, 60% to 75% are singletons. Germline-derived CDR1 and CDR2 are SEHNR and FQNEAQ (reference sequence). There are 15 residues in the CDR3. Trimming took 6 bases from V and 8 from J; bases not matched to a gene: 10. The study's findings and limits: As a later analysis showed, a missense DCLRE1C variant was linked to trimming of TCR beta V- and J-genes. Through in vitro validation, a few CMV-associated chains were shown to be specific for CMV antigens. It was assumed in the presence/absence analyses that sequencing depth was roughly uniform across donors.

The sample consisted of PBMCs. The V gene is TRBV7-9, the J gene TRBJ2-1; 10 bases line up with TRBD1. This TCR came from a woman aged 50 to 60 in good health and CMV-seropositive. CDR3 region: CASRYTGTGVYEQFF. In DNA form, the CDR3 reads TGTGCCAGCAGATATACCGGGACAGGGGTGTATGAGCAGTTCTTC.